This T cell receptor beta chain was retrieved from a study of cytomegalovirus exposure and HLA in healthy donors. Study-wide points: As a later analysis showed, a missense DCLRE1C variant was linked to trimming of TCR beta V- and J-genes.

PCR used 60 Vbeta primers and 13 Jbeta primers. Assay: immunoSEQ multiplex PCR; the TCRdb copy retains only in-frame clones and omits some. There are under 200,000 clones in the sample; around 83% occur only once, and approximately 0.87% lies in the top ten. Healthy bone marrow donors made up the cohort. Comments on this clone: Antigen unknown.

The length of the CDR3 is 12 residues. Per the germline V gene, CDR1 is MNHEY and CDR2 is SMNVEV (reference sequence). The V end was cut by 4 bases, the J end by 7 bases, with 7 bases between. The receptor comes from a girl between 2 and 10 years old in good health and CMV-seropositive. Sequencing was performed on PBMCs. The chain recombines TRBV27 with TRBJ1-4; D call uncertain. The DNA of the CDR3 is TGTGCCAGCAGTTCACTCGGTGAAAAACTGTTTTTT. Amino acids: CASSSLGEKLFF.